Each of the 3 T cell receptor beta chains below was sequenced from the same sample in a study of cytomegalovirus exposure and HLA in healthy donors. PCR used 60 Vbeta primers and 13 Jbeta primers. Clones were sequenced by immunoSEQ multiplex PCR, and TCRdb holds only the in-frame ones, with some missing. The sample records under 200,000 clones, approximately 86% being singletons. The sequencing sample was made of PBMCs. The source is a woman aged 25 to 39 in good health and CMV-seronegative.

This clone showed up just once. The chain joins TRBV28 to TRBJ2-6, with D possibly matching TRBD1 (5 bases). From germline, CDR1 is MDHEN and CDR2 SYDVKM. V was clipped by 8 bases and J by 0 bases, with 11 bases between them. The CDR3 runs 15 residues. In DNA, the CDR3 is TGTGCCAGCGGAAACAGGCTCTCTGGGGCCAACGTCCTGACTTTC. Translation gives CASGNRLSGANVLTF.

Concerning this clone: Other DNA sequences of this sample code for an identical CDR3. V usage is TRBV6-5 and J usage is TRBJ1-5, with a weak D call TRBD1 (6 bases). CDR1 and CDR2 (germline): MNHEY, SVGAGI. V shed 6 bases and J shed 0 bases, with 12 bases lying between them. CDR3 size: 15 residues. The CDR3 protein is CASRRTVYSNQPQHF. The CDR3 coding sequence is TGTGCCAGCAGACGGACAGTATATAGCAATCAGCCCCAGCATTTT.

V is TRBV9 and J is TRBJ2-4, with D maybe TRBD2 (5 bases). V lost 0 bases, J lost 8 bases, and 12 bases lay in between. Germline V gene lookup returns CDR1 SGDLS and CDR2 YYNGEE. This CDR3 is built from 14 residues. CDR3 sequence reads: CASSVGGSMDIQYF. The DNA of the CDR3 is TGTGCCAGCAGCGTAGGTGGGAGTATGGACATTCAGTACTTC.